This is a list of T cell receptor beta chains from one sample in a study of post-analysis software for immune sequencing data. TCRdb passed the PCR reads through MiXCR, listing each CDR3 protein once. The repertoire includes a few hundred thousand distinct CDR3 sequences, 30% to 45% of them detected once, and roughly 12% sits in the top ten. Sequenced material: blood. The receptors shown here come from a girl aged 5 to 17 with multiple sclerosis. Both conserved end residues are part of each CDR3. A D gene is named only where the DNA matches it firmly. Expanded clones get a size class; other rows say once, few or many, or leave the size out.

d_gene | j_gene | abundance | v_gene | CDR3aa | CDR3nt
- | TRBJ1-4 | few | TRBV5-1 | CASSRGEGNEKLFF | TGCGCCAGCAGCAGGGGTGAGGGTAATGAAAAACTGTTTTTT
TRBD1 | TRBJ2-5 | few | TRBV18 | CASSPVSDTGGETQYF | TGTGCCAGCTCACCAGTCTCCGACACAGGGGGAGAGACCCAGTACTTC
TRBD1 | TRBJ1-5 | - | TRBV7-2 | CASSFGTGPGSNQPQHF | TGTGCCAGCAGCTTCGGGACAGGCCCGGGTAGCAATCAGCCCCAGCATTTT
- | TRBJ2-7 | - | TRBV5-6 | CASSLLGGEQYF | TGTGCCAGCAGCCTACTGGGGGGCGAGCAGTACTTC
- | TRBJ2-6 | - | TRBV10-3 | CAISPTGAGGGSGANVLTF | TGTGCCATCAGCCCTACTGGGGCAGGGGGAGGGTCTGGGGCCAACGTCCTGACTTTC
- | TRBJ2-5 | - | TRBV7-9 | CASSLGSYQETQYF | TGTGCCAGCAGCTTAGGATCGTACCAAGAGACCCAGTACTTC
TRBD2 | TRBJ2-1 | few | TRBV6-6 | CASSYSASGVNEQFF | TGTGCCAGCAGTTACTCGGCTAGCGGTGTGAATGAGCAGTTCTTC
TRBD1 | TRBJ1-1 | - | TRBV28 | CASRYGTVNTEAFF | TGTGCCAGCAGATACGGGACAGTGAACACTGAAGCTTTCTTT
TRBD1 | TRBJ2-7 | few | TRBV5-1 | CASSAQDRGYEQYF | TGCGCCAGCAGCGCCCAGGACAGGGGTTACGAGCAGTACTTC
- | TRBJ1-2 | - | TRBV14 | CASSQDLAPRGYGYTF | TGTGCCAGCAGCCAAGATTTGGCCCCGCGAGGATATGGCTACACCTTC
- | TRBJ2-3 | - | TRBV5-1 | CASSLVGHPADTQYF | TGCGCCAGCAGCTTGGTAGGCCATCCAGCAGATACGCAGTATTTT
- | TRBJ2-4 | few | TRBV24-1 | CATSDLGRTKNIQYF | TGTGCCACCAGTGATTTGGGCAGGACGAAAAACATTCAGTACTTC
- | TRBJ2-7 | - | TRBV7-2 | CASSFSTDSYEQYF | TGTGCCAGCAGCTTCAGTACAGACTCCTACGAGCAGTACTTC
- | TRBJ1-2 | - | TRBV5-1 | CASSLDGDYGYTF | TGCGCCAGCAGCTTGGATGGGGACTATGGCTACACCTTC
- | TRBJ2-2 | - | TRBV11-1 | CASSLARVGPGELFF | TGTGCCAGCAGCTTAGCCCGTGTGGGGCCCGGGGAGCTGTTTTTT
- | TRBJ1-6 | few | TRBV5-1 | CASSPQGYNSPLHF | TGCGCCAGTAGCCCTCAGGGATATAATTCACCCCTCCACTTT
TRBD1 | TRBJ2-2 | - | TRBV6-5 | CASSSKPGQGAIGELFF | TGTGCCAGCAGTTCAAAGCCGGGACAGGGGGCAATCGGGGAGCTGTTTTTT
TRBD1 | TRBJ2-3 | - | TRBV5-1 | CASSSRTGKEDTQYF | TGCGCCAGCAGCTCCCGGACAGGGAAAGAAGATACGCAGTATTTT
- | TRBJ1-1 | few | TRBV6-5 | CASSYTVNTEAFF | TGTGCCAGCAGTTACACAGTGAACACTGAAGCTTTCTTT
- | TRBJ1-1 | - | TRBV4-2 | CASSQDRERAFF | TGTGCCAGCAGCCAAGATAGGGAAAGAGCTTTCTTT
TRBD1 | TRBJ1-2 | - | TRBV6-2/TRBV6-3 | CASSAPGQGAAGYTF | TGTGCCAGCAGTGCGCCGGGACAGGGGGCGGCTGGCTACACCTTC
- | TRBJ2-1 | - | TRBV6-2/TRBV6-3 | CASGPGRHNEQFF | TGTGCCAGCGGCCCAGGAAGGCACAATGAGCAGTTCTTC